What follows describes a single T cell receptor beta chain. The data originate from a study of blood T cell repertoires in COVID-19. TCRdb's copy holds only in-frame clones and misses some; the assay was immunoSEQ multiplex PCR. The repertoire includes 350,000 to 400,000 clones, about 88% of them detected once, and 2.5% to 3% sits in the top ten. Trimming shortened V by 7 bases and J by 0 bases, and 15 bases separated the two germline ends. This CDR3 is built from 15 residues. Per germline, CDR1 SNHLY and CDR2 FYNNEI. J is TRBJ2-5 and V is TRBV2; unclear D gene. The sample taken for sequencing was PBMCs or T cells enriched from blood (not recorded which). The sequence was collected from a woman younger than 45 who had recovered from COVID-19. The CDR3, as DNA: TGTGCCAGCAAGGTCAGATTACAGTACCAAGAGACCCAGTACTTC. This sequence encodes CASKVRLQYQETQYF. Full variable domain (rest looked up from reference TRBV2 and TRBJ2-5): EPEVTQTPSHQVTQMGQEVILRCVPISNHLYFYWYRQILGQKVEFLVSFYNNEISEKSEIFDDQFSVERPDGSNFTLKIRSTKLEDSAMYFCASKVRLQYQETQYFGPGTRLLVL.